This T cell receptor (beta chain) came from a study of cytotoxic CD8 clonotypes in ibrutinib-treated CLL. Study details: Patient counts were 11 relapsed/refractory, roughly 15 treatment-naive and under 18 IGHV unmutated.

Profiled with immunoSEQ multiplex PCR; TCRdb holds only in-frame clones, not every one. The sample consists of fewer than 150,000 clones, about 85% of them appearing once. Germline-derived CDR1 and CDR2 are LNHDA and SQIVND (reference sequence). V lost 8 bases and J lost 6; bases outside the gene matches: 12. The CDR3 runs 15 residues. The source of this sequence is a human donor with chronic lymphocytic leukemia. Specimen: PBMCs, collected after 24 months of ibrutinib treatment. The chain has TRBV19 and TRBJ2-5; 10 bases fit TRBD2. The CDR3 spells CASGVSGGADKTQYF. For the CDR3, the DNA is TGTGCCAGTGGGGTCAGCGGGGGGGCCGATAAGACCCAGTACTTC. The entire variable domain, with the rest obtained from reference TRBV19 and TRBJ2-5, is as follows: DGGITQSPKYLFRKEGQNVTLSCEQNLNHDAMYWYRQDPGQGLRLIYYSQIVNDFQKGDIAEGYSVSREKKESFPLTVTSAQKNPTAFYLCASGVSGGADKTQYFGPGTRLLVL.